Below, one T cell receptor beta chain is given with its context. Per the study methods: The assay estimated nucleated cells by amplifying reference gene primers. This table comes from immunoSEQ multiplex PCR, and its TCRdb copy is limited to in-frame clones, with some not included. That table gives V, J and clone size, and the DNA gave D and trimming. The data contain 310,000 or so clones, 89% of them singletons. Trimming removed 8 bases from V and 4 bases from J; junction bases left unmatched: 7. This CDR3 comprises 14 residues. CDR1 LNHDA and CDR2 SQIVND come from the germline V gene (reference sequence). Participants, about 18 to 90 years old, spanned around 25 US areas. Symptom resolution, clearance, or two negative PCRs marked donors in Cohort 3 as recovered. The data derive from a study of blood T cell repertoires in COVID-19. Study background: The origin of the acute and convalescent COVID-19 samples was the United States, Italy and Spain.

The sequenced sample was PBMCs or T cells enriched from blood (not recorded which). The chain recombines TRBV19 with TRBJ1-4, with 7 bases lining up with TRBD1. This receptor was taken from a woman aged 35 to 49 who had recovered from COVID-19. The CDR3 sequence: CASQTGTDNEKLFF. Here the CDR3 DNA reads TGTGCCAGTCAGACCGGGACAGATAATGAAAAACTGTTTTTT.